This T cell receptor (beta chain) was sequenced during a study of T cell responses to AZD1222 COVID-19 vaccine. Unmatched junction bases numbered 15, after V lost 1 base and J lost 4 bases. Germline values: CDR1 SGHKS, CDR2 YYEKEE (reference sequence). The CDR3 sequence is 18 residues long. TCRdb's table, derived via immunoSEQ multiplex PCR, lists solely in-frame clones and lacks some. Of about 140,000 clones listed, about 89% are singletons. The sequence was collected from an adult in good health. The sample in question was peripheral blood, obtained on day 0 of AZD1222 vaccination. The chain joins TRBV5-5 to TRBJ2-3, with TRBD2 matching 7 bases. In nucleotides, the CDR3 is TGTGCCAGCAGCTTGTCTCCCCTCGGAAGCGGGGCCCCAGATACGCAGTATTTT. This translates into CASSLSPLGSGAPDTQYF.